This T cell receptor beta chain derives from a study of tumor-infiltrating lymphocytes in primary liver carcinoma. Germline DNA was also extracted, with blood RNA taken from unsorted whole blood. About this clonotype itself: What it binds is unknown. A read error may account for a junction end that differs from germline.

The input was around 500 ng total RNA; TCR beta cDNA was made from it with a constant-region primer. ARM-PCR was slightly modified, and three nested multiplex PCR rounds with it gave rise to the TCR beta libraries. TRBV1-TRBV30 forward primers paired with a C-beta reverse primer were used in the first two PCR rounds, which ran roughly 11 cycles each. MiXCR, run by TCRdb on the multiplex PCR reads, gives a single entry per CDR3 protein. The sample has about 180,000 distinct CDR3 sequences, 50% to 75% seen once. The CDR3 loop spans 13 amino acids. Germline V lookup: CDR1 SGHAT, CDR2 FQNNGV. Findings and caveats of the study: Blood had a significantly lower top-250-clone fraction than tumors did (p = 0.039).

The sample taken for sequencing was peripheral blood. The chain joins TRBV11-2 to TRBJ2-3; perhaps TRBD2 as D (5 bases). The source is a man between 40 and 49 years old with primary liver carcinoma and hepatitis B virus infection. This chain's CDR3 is CASCPDFTDTQYF. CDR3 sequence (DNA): TGTGCCAGCTGCCCGGACTTCACAGATACCCAGTATTTT.